This TCR beta chain emerged from a study of cytomegalovirus exposure and HLA in healthy donors (dated by TCRdb to 2017 to 2019). At the level of the whole study: In an earlier analysis of 550 to 750 of the donors, 276 Gb of sequence data and 90 million to 120 million unique TCR beta sequences from approximately 180 million T cells were reported. Approximately 300 gigabases of sequencing data and around 90 million unique TCR sequences made up an early release that covered 500 to 700 HLA-typed donors. Among the roughly 390 genotyped donors, more than 70% belonged to the genetic ancestry cluster associated with self-reported Caucasian donors. The study was designed to test whether signatures of past pathogen exposure could be identified by cataloging public T cell receptors. Using immunosequencing, the study profiled T cell repertoires from about 650 subjects and related those repertoires to cytomegalovirus serostatus. A separate validation cohort of roughly 130 different subjects was used in addition to the roughly 670-subject first cohort. The study combined high-throughput TCR immunosequencing, statistical association of individual TCRs with disease status, and machine learning to predict cytomegalovirus infection status. In a later analysis, previously published TCR beta repertoires from roughly 710 donors were re-analyzed and high-resolution HLA genotyping was added so that TCR occurrence patterns could be studied. Rather than drawing on any new phenotypic data, the later analysis identified candidate immune exposures from TCR beta sequences and the way those sequences occurred across donors. An earlier analysis of roughly 580 of the donors used high-throughput TCR beta sequencing to judge whether each TCR beta V gene segment behaved as functional or pseudogenic. Alongside the repertoire data, information on donor age, sex, ethnicity and CMV serostatus was compiled. In a later genetic analysis, genome-wide SNP genotypes for about 60% of the 666 donors were used, and that subset was treated as a discovery cohort. All discovery cohort repertoires had been generated on a single sequencing platform. Class I and class II HLA loci were covered by the typing at four-digit resolution. The number of donors typed differed by locus, with about 629-640 for A, B, C, DRB1 and DQB1, roughly 520 for DQA1, 600 to 610 for DPA1, and under 490 for DPB1. Several DR-DQ haplotypes were handled as single units for association and clustering because linkage in the cohort was strong. On average, 235,054 unique TCR beta nucleotide sequences were sequenced per donor among a few hundred genotyped donors of the cohort, with 15% to 20% of those sequences being non-productive.

A note on this clone: The clone's antigen remains unknown. The input lacks base qualities; no much larger clone sits a single base away.

General study outcomes and caveats: A later genetic analysis associated a missense DCLRE1C variant with V-gene and J-gene trimming of TCR beta chains, and an independent cohort replicated the association. At a false discovery rate of 0.05, a later analysis linked approximately 18,000 TCR beta sequences to specific HLA alleles. A later genetic analysis reported fewer N-insertions in productive TCRs among donors in an Asian-associated ancestry cluster than the roughly 720-donor mean. In a later analysis, the rate of TCR association differed among HLA loci, with DRB1 alleles having the most associated TCRs and HLA-C alleles having the fewest. HLA typing was unavailable for some donors at each locus, so association tests used only the typed subset. The authors suggested that the approach could potentially be extended to other disease states and immunological phenotypes. When HLA alleles, especially DR and DQ, strongly co-occurred, TCR associations were difficult to assign to individual alleles. Presence/absence analyses assumed roughly uniform sequencing depth across donors, an assumption that may not hold. In an earlier analysis of approximately 600 of the donors, most TCR beta V segments were observed in productive rearrangements about 90% or about 30% of the time, broadly matching IMGT annotations. According to a later analysis, parvovirus B19, influenza, CMV and Epstein-Barr virus appeared linked to several top co-occurrence clusters. A further reported finding was that TCR beta sequences accurately predicted the HLA-A and HLA-B alleles for most subjects in the first cohort. Compared with equally common non-associated chains, HLA-associated TCR beta chains in a later analysis were more clonally expanded and had lower generation probabilities. A later analysis found that most CMV-associated TCR beta chains appeared HLA-restricted, with HLA associations seemingly driven largely by CMV exposure. The study gave a list of about 150 TCR beta chains associated with cytomegalovirus. A few of the identified cytomegalovirus-associated TCR beta chains were confirmed in vitro to be specific for cytomegalovirus antigens. The only immune exposure information available for the cohort was CMV serostatus. Linkage disequilibrium might explain the correlated functional status among segregating V segments, but an unknown experimental factor could not be ruled out. Some IMGT-functional V segments, including TRBV6-2 and TRBV6-3, could not be told apart with the 87-base-pair reads, so those segments were excluded. About 17 rarely observed V segments, including chromosome 9 orphons, were excluded from the earlier analysis of a few hundred of the donors because counts were too low. Across donors, most TCR sequences were observed very rarely, whereas some public TCRs were present in many individuals. Only TCR beta chains were sequenced in this cohort, and the absence of alpha or paired-chain data limited detectable features. A group of highly shared sequence variants was considered likely to be a technical artifact of the sequencing pipeline. In both the original and validation cohorts, the classifier was reported to diagnose cytomegalovirus status with high specificity and sensitivity.

Deletion took 1 base off V and 2 bases off J, with a span of 6 bases between the germline ends. Sequences SEHNR (CDR1) and FQNEAQ (CDR2) are obtained from the germline V gene (reference sequence). The CDR3 contains 14 residues, cysteine and phenylalanine counted. Of all the DNA, just the CDR3 is kept, 42 bases in frame from base 1. The cohort comprised under 700 healthy bone marrow donors. At the time of sampling, every cohort member was nominally healthy, though immune exposures that went unrecorded were likely present. The donor was CMV seronegative and belonged to the group of more than 300 seronegative cohort members. A peripheral blood sample was collected from each donor, and TCR beta sequencing was performed on peripheral blood mononuclear cells. The Qiagen DNeasy Blood Extraction Kit was used to extract genomic DNA from the blood cell samples. The method was the immunoSEQ multiplex PCR assay. For the multiplex PCR, a mixture combining 60 forward primers for TCR Vbeta segments and 13 reverse primers for TCR Jbeta segments was used. The CDR3 region of rearranged TCR beta genes was amplified from genomic DNA by a multiplex PCR assay. The Illumina HiSeq System was used to sequence the amplified TCR beta libraries as 87-base-pair reads. The paper's processing steps were these. A later analysis tallied around 87 million unique TCR beta chains across the 640 or so repertoires, and around 12 million of those chains were shared by two or more donors. A nearest-neighbor algorithm error-corrected the raw reads and collapsed the reads into unique sequences, merging closely related sequences to remove PCR and sequencing errors. V, D and J gene segments were assigned by aligning CDR3 sequences to IMGT reference sequences. For a sequence to be retained, at least a six-nucleotide match to both a V gene segment and a J gene segment was required. A rearrangement counted as productive if the CDR3 had no stop codons and remained in frame with V and J, and every other rearrangement counted as non-productive. Following IMGT convention, CDR3 was defined as the stretch from the second conserved V-encoded cysteine up to the conserved J-encoded phenylalanine. In an earlier analysis of roughly 580 of the donors, sequences lacking an unambiguous match to a single V gene segment were excluded. In an earlier analysis of almost 600 of the donors, a V segment was called functional when productive rearrangements were above 56.7%, and segregating when the standard deviation between donors exceeded 5%. To diagnose cytomegalovirus status from the catalog of TCR beta chain sequences, a statistical classification framework was built. In a later analysis, V and J genes were assigned by comparing TCR nucleotide sequences against IMGT/GENE-DB human TR gene sequences. A later analysis assigned CDR3 sequences and most-parsimonious VDJ recombination scenarios with the TCRdist pipeline. In a later analysis, every TCR beta chain was defined by the combination of its CDR3 amino acid sequence and its V-gene family, and reads without a unique V-gene family were dropped. As a way to deal with suspected cross-contamination and a sequencing artifact, a later analysis dropped nearly 600 nucleotide sequences that were highly shared and had low generation probability. A later analysis calculated a clonal expansion index for each public chain from normalized within-repertoire ranks of inferred template counts. In a later analysis, generation probabilities were computed with a VDJ recombination model fitted to out-of-frame rearrangements, and the resulting probabilities were checked against IGoR. A later analysis scored TCR-TCR, TCR-HLA and TCR-CMV co-occurrence with hypergeometric tests, applying a repertoire-size bias correction to TCR pairs. False discovery rates were estimated in a later analysis by permuting HLA or CMV assignments 20 times. In a later analysis, co-occurring TCRs were grouped using DBSCAN, and TCRdist sequence similarity was added for clustering within HLA-allele-positive subsets. Repertoires with fewer than 30,000 or more than 120,000 public chains, plus five repertoires with anomalous nucleotide sharing, were excluded from co-occurrence clustering. What TCRdb holds here is the immuneACCESS table cut down to in-frame rearrangements. Part of the clones is not present; checked against another copy, under half of the missing clones reflect an unresolved V gene, and the others are unexplained. V and J calls and clone size are as listed in that table; D and trimming were resolved from the DNA. The sample includes 78,000 or so clones, with about 88% observed a single time. 2.4% of the sample is in the top ten clones.

The TCR originated in a woman in her 50s in good health and CMV-seronegative. The rearrangement joined TRBV7-9 to TRBJ1-5; no D gene can be assigned with confidence. The sample consisted of PBMCs. The sequence in DNA is TGTGCCAGCAGCTTAGGGGGAGGCAATCAGCCCCAGCATTTT. This codes for CASSLGGGNQPQHF.